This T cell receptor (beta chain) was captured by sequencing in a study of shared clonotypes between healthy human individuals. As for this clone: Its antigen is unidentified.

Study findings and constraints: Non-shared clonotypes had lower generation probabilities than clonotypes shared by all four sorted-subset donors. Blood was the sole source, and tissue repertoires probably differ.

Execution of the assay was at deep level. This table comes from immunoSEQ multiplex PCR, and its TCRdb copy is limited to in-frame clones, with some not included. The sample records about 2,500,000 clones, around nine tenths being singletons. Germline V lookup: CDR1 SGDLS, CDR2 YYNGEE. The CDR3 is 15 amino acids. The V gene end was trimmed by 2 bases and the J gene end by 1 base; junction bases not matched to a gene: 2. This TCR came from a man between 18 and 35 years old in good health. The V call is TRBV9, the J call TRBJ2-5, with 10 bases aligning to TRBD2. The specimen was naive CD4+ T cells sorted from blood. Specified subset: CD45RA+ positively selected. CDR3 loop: CASSVSGRFQETQYF. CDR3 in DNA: TGTGCCAGCAGCGTTAGCGGGAGGTTCCAAGAGACCCAGTACTTC.